The T cell receptor beta chain under discussion was sequenced for a study of blood T cell repertoires in COVID-19. Study-wide context: Acute and convalescent COVID-19 samples came from the United States, Italy and Spain. In each case, the material was cDNA or gDNA derived from T cells, B-cell-depleted T cells, or PBMCs.

Assay used: immunoSEQ multiplex PCR; TCRdb lists only in-frame clones, some missing. The sample consists of around 95,000 clones, 80% of them appearing once. The material sequenced was peripheral blood. The TCR originated in a woman between 65 and 79 years old with acute or convalescent COVID-19.

DNA for the CDR3: TGTGCCAGCGCTCATGGTGGGGGGACCTACGAGCAGTACTTC. Translated: CASAHGGGTYEQYF. The rearrangement joins TRBV7-2 to TRBJ2-7, with a weak D call TRBD2 (6 bases). The V end lost 8 bases, the J end lost 2 bases, and 16 bases lay between the germline ends. In germline, CDR1 is SGHTA, CDR2 FQGNSA. The CDR3 extends over 14 amino acids.